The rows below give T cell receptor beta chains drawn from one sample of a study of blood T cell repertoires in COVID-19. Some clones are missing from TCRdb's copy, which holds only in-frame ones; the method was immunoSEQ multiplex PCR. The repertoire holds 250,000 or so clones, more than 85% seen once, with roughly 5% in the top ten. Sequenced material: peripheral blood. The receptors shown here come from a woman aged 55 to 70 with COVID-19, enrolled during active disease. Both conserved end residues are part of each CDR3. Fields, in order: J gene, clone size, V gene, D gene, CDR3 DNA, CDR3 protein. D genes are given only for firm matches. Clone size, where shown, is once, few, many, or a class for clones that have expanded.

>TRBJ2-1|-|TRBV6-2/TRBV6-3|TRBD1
TGTGCCAGCAGTAACACAGGGGTTGCCTACAATGAGCAGTTCTTC
CASSNTGVAYNEQFF
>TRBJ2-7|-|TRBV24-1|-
TGTGCCACCAGTGCCCTTTCCGAGCAGTACTTC
CATSALSEQYF
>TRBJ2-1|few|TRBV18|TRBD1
TGTGCCAGCTCACCGGGACAGGGACACAATGAGCAGTTCTTC
CASSPGQGHNEQFF
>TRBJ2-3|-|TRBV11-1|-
TGTGCCAGCAGCGCAGGGGGGAGTCGCACAGATACGCAGTATTTT
CASSAGGSRTDTQYF
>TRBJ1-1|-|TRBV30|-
TGTGCCTGGCAAAATACCAGAGGTAGGGAAGCTTTCTTT
CAWQNTRGREAFF
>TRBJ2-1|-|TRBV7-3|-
TGTGCCAGCAGCTTTGGTAGCGGCAGAGATGAGCAGTTCTTC
CASSFGSGRDEQFF
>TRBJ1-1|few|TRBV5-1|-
TGCGCCAGCAGCTTACAGGGTTCCCACACTGAAGCTTTCTTT
CASSLQGSHTEAFF
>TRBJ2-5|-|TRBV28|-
TGTGCCAGCAGGGCCCCTGACGGGACAATTGAGACCCAGTACTTC
CASRAPDGTIETQYF
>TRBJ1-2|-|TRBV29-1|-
TGCAGCGTTGGAGGCGGGAGTGACAACTATGGCTACACCTTC
CSVGGGSDNYGYTF
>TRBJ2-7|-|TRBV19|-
TGTGCCAGTAGTATTGGGGCAGGGGCCGAGCAGTACTTC
CASSIGAGAEQYF
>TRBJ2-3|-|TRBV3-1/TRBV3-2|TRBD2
TGTGCCAGCAGCCAAGTAGCGGGGCGGGGCACAGATACGCAGTATTTT
CASSQVAGRGTDTQYF
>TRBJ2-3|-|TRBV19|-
TGTGCCAGTAGGGAGGGCGGGGGCACAGATACGCAGTATTTT
CASREGGGTDTQYF
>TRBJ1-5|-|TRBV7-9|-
TGTGCCAGCAGCTTCACGGGAAGCAATCAGCCCCAGCATTTT
CASSFTGSNQPQHF
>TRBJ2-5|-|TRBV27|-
TGTGCCAGCAGTTTCTACAGGGAACACGAGACCCAGTACTTC
CASSFYREHETQYF
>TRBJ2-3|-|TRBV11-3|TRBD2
TGTGCCAGCAGCTTAGGGACTAGCGGGAGGTGGGATACGCAGTATTTT
CASSLGTSGRWDTQYF
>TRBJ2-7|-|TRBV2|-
TGTGCCAGCGACCCAGGGGGGTCTCGGGAGCAGTACTTC
CASDPGGSREQYF
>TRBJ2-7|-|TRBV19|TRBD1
TGTGCCAGTAGTCCCCGGACAGGTCCCTACGAGCAGTACTTC
CASSPRTGPYEQYF
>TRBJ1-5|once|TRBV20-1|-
TGCAGTGCTAGTCTCGAGGGCGGGGGTAATCAGCCCCAGCATTTT
CSASLEGGGNQPQHF
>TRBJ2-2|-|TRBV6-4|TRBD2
TGTGCCAGCCGGACTAGCGGGAGTCAAATCGGGGAGCTGTTTTTT
CASRTSGSQIGELFF